This T cell receptor (beta chain) comes out of a study of patients and donors after allogeneic stem cell transplantation. From the RT-PCR reads, TCRdb called clonotypes with MiXCR, one entry per CDR3 protein. Here the sample spans some 92,000 distinct CDR3 sequences, around 49% being singletons. Looked up from germline, CDR1 is MNHEY and CDR2 is SVGAGI. Trimming removed 0 bases from V and 10 bases from J; junction bases left unmatched: 7. This CDR3 spans 14 amino acids. This TCR came from a human donor who was either an allogeneic HSCT recipient or a stem cell or donor lymphocyte infusion donor (not recorded which). It is not recorded whose cells these are; they may come from a transplant donor. The chain employs TRBV6-5 and TRBJ1-2, with TRBD1 matching 8 bases. Sequencing was carried out using blood, either unsorted or a sorted T cell fraction (not recorded which). The CDR3 reads CASSYSGQAFAYTF. CDR3 coding DNA: TGTGCCAGCAGTTACTCGGGACAGGCCTTTGCCTACACCTTC.